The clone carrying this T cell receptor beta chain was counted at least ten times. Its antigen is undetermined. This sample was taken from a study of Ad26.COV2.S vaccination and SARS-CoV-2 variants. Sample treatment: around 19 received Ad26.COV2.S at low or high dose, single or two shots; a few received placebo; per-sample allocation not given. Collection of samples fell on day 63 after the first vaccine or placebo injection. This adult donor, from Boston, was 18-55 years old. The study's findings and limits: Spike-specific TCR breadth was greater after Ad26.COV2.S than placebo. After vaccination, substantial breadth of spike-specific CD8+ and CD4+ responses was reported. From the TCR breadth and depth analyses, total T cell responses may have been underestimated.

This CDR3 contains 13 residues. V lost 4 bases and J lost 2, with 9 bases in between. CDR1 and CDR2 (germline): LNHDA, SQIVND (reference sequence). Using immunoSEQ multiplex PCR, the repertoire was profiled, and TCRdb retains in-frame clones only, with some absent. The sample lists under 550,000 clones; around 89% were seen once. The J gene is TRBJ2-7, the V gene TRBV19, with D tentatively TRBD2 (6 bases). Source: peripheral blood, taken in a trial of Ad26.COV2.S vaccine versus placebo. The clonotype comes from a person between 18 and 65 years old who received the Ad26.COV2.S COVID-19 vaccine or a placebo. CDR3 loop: CASSKGLAYEQYF. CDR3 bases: TGTGCCAGTAGTAAGGGACTGGCCTACGAGCAGTACTTC.